One and the same sample provided the 14 T cell receptor beta chains below, sequenced in a study of blood T cell repertoires in COVID-19. Here immunoSEQ multiplex PCR was the method, and the copy in TCRdb shows in-frame clones only, minus some. The sample records approximately 100,000 clones, around 85% being singletons. The sequenced sample consisted of peripheral blood. Source of these receptors: a woman at least 80 years old with active or convalescent COVID-19.

This clone was recorded a few times. The gene calls are TRBV27 and TRBJ1-4; maybe TRBD1 (5 bases). The CDR3 consists of 13 residues. Per germline, CDR1 MNHEY and CDR2 SMNVEV (reference sequence). V was shortened by 8 bases and J by 6 bases, with 13 bases between the two germline ends. The CDR3 coding sequence is TGTGCCAGCCGACATGGGGCGGATGAAAAACTGTTTTTT. Protein: CASRHGADEKLFF.

This clone was seen more than once but under ten times. The chain carries TRBV7-2 and TRBJ1-6; no clear D gene. CDR3 length: 14 amino acids. Trimming cost V 2 bases and J 5 bases, with 7 bases left between them. CDR1 and CDR2 (germline): SGHTA, FQGNSA. The CDR3 is CASSLWPNNSPLHF. CDR3 DNA: TGTGCCAGCAGCTTATGGCCCAATAATTCACCCCTCCACTTT. Complete variable domain (other parts from reference TRBV7-2 and TRBJ1-6): GAGVSQSPSNKVTEKGKDVELRCDPISGHTALYWYRQSLGQGLEFLIYFQGNSAPDKSGLPSDRFSAERTGGSVSTLTIQRTQQEDSAVYLCASSLWPNNSPLHFGNGTRLTVT.

The chain employs TRBV2 and TRBJ1-6; D not certain. CDR1 SNHLY and CDR2 FYNNEI come from the germline V gene. The CDR3 totals 15 residues. V lost 4 bases to trimming and J lost 0 bases, with 7 bases between them. The DNA of the CDR3 is TGTGCCAGCAGTGTACAGAGCTCCTATAATTCACCCCTCCACTTT. Translated, it gives CASSVQSSYNSPLHF.

This clone came up once. V and J are TRBV7-2 and TRBJ2-5, with 11 bases matching TRBD1. CDR1 and CDR2 from the germline V gene are SGHTA and FQGNSA. CDR3 length: 14 residues. V shed 6 bases, J shed 4 bases, and the junction held 4 bases outside the gene matches. The CDR3 region has the DNA TGTGCCAGCAGTCGGGACAGGGGGACAGAGACCCAGTACTTC. It yields the protein CASSRDRGTETQYF.

The chain is built from TRBV5-1 and TRBJ1-2, with a weak D call TRBD1 (6 bases). Germline assignment: CDR1 SGHRS and CDR2 YFSETQ. Deletions cut 2 bases from V and 4 bases from J, with 12 bases between. This CDR3 has 14 residues. The CDR3: CASSLPGVGYGYTF. The DNA of the CDR3 is TGCGCCAGCAGCTTACCAGGGGTGGGCTATGGCTACACCTTC.

The V call is TRBV7-3, the J call TRBJ2-3; unclear D gene. Looked up from germline, CDR1 is SGHTA and CDR2 is FQGTGA. There are 14 residues in the CDR3. V shed 0 bases and J shed 0 bases, with 4 bases lying between them. DNA of the CDR3: TGTGCCAGCAGCTTAACGAGTAGCACAGATACGCAGTATTTT. The encoded protein is CASSLTSSTDTQYF.

This chain joins TRBV5-4 and TRBJ1-6, with a tentative D call TRBD1 (6 bases). V was shortened by 0 bases and J by 10 bases, with 8 bases between the two germline ends. This CDR3 has 13 residues. Germline assignment: CDR1 SGHNT and CDR2 YYREEE (reference sequence). CDR3 in DNA: TGTGCCAGCAGCTTGGACAGGGAATCACCCCTCCACTTT. It translates to CASSLDRESPLHF.

The chain employs TRBV18 and TRBJ1-3; unclear D gene. Germline CDR1 KGHSH, CDR2 LQKENI. Trimming took 3 bases from V and 10 from J, leaving 16 bases between them. The CDR3 length is 14 residues. The CDR3 region is CASSPAAEKGTIYF. In DNA form, the CDR3 reads TGTGCCAGCTCACCCGCGGCAGAAAAAGGAACCATATATTTT.

This chain joins TRBV10-1 and TRBJ1-5, with 8 bases aligning to TRBD1. From germline, CDR1 is WNHNN and CDR2 SYGVQD (reference sequence). J was trimmed by 4 bases and V by 7 bases; bases with no gene match: 6. The CDR3 runs 14 residues. The CDR3 reads CASTGTGGNQPQHF. CDR3 DNA sequence: TGCGCCAGCACCGGAACAGGGGGTAATCAGCCCCAGCATTTT.

The DNA of the CDR3 is TGTGCCAGCAGTTTGTCGGGGGGAAACATTCAGTACTTC. Protein product: CASSLSGGNIQYF. V and J are TRBV12-3 or TRBV12-4 and TRBJ2-4; 7 bases match TRBD2. The CDR3 sequence is 13 residues long. V shed 3 bases, J shed 6 bases, and the junction held 2 bases outside the gene matches.

V and J are TRBV6-5 and TRBJ2-1, with 11 positions matching TRBD2. Germline V gives CDR1 MNHEY, CDR2 SVGAGI. The CDR3 is made up of 15 amino acids. The J segment lost 7 bases and the V segment lost 4 bases, leaving 6 bases of the junction unmatched. CDR3 region: CASSSTGLAVNEQFF. DNA of the CDR3: TGTGCCAGCAGTTCTACGGGACTAGCGGTGAATGAGCAGTTCTTC.

V usage is TRBV9 and J usage is TRBJ2-7, with a tentative D call TRBD1 (5 bases). The CDR3 consists of 12 residues. Germline CDR1 and CDR2: SGDLS and YYNGEE. V was shortened by 0 bases and J by 6 bases, with 7 bases between the two germline ends. Here the CDR3 reads CASSVGGGEQYF. CDR3 sequence (DNA): TGTGCCAGCAGCGTAGGGGGCGGCGAGCAGTACTTC.

This clone was observed a handful of times. J is TRBJ1-2 and V is TRBV19; 8 nucleotides align to TRBD1. The J segment lost 0 bases and the V segment lost 3 bases, leaving 12 bases of the junction unmatched. This CDR3 contains 18 residues. Germline CDR1 LNHDA, CDR2 SQIVND (reference sequence). The DNA for the CDR3 is TGTGCCAGTAGTATTGGACAGGGATTCTCCCTTACTAACTATGGCTACACCTTC. As protein: CASSIGQGFSLTNYGYTF.

The V and J genes are TRBV25-1 and TRBJ2-7, with 7 bases that match TRBD2. V was clipped by 10 bases and J by 0 bases; unmatched bases: 6. Per the germline V gene, CDR1 is MGHDK and CDR2 is SYGVNS. The CDR3 sequence is 13 residues long. In nucleotides, the CDR3 is TGTGCCACCCGGCCGGGGGGCTCCTACGAGCAGTACTTC. Translated, it gives CATRPGGSYEQYF.